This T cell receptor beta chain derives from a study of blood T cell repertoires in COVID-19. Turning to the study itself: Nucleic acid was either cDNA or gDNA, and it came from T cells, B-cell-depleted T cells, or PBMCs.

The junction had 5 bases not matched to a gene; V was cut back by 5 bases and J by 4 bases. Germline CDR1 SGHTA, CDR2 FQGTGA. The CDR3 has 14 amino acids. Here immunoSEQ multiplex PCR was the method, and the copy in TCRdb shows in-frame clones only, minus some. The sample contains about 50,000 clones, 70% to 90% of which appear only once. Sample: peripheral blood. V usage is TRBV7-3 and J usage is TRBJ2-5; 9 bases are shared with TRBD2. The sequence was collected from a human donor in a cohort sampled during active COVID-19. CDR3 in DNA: TGTGCCAGCAGCCAAGCGGGAGGCGGAGAGACCCAGTACTTC. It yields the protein CASSQAGGGETQYF.